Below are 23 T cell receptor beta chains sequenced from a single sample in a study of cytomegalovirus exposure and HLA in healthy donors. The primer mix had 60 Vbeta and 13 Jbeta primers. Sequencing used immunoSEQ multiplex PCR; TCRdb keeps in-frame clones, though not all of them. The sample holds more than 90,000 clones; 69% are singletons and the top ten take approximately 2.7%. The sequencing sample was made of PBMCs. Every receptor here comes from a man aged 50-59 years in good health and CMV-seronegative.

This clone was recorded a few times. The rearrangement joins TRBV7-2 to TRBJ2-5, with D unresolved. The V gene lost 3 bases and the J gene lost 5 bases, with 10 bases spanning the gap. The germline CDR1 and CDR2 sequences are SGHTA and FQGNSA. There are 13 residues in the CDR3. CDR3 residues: CASSLGPRETQYF. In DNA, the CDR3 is TGTGCCAGCAGCTTGGGTCCCAGGGAGACCCAGTACTTC.

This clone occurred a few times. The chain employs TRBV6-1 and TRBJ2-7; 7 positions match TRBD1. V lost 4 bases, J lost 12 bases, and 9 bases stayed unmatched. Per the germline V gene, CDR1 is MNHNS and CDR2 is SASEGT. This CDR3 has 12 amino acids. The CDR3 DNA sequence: TGTGCCAGCAGTGGACAGGGTCTCCTTGGGTACGTC. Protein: CASSGQGLLGYV.

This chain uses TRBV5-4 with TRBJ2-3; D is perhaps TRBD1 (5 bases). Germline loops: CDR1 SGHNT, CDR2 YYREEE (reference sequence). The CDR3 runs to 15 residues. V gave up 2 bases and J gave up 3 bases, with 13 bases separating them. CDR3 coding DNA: TGTGCCAGCAGCTTATCGGCAGGGATAACAGATACGCAGTATTTT. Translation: CASSLSAGITDTQYF.

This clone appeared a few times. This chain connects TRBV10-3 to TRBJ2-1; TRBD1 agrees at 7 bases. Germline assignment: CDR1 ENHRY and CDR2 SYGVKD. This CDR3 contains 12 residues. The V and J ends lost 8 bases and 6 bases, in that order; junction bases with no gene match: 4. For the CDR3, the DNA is TGTGCCATCGGGACAGCCGTCAATGAGCAGTTCTTC. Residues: CAIGTAVNEQFF.

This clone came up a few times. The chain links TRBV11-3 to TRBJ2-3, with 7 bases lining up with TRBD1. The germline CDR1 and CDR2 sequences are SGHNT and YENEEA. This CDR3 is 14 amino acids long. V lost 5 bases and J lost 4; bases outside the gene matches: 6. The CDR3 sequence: CASSKRTGPDTQYF. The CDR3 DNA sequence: TGTGCCAGCAGCAAAAGGACAGGCCCAGATACGCAGTATTTT. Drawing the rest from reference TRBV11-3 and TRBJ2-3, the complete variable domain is EAGVVQSPRYKIIEKKQPVAFWCNPISGHNTLYWYLQNLGQGPELLIRYENEEAVDDSQLPKDRFSAERLKGVDSTLKIQPAELGDSAVYLCASSKRTGPDTQYFGPGTRLTVL.

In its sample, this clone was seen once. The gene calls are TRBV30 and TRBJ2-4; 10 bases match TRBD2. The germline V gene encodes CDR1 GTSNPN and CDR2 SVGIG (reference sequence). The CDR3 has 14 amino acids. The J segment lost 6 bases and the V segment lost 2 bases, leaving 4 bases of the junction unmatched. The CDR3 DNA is TGTGCCTGGAGTCCGTGGACTAGCGGAAACATTCAGTACTTC. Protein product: CAWSPWTSGNIQYF.

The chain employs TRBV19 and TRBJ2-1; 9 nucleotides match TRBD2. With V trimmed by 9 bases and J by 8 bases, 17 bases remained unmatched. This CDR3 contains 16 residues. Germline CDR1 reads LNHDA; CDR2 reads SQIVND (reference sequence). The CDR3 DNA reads TGTGCCAGCTCTTACCCCCCCGGACTAGCGATCGATGAGCAGTTCTTC. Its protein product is CASSYPPGLAIDEQFF.

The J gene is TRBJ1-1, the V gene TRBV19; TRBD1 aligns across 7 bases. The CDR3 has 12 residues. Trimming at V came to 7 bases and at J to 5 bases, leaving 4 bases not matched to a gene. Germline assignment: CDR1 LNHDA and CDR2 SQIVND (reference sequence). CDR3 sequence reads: CASNFRGTEAFF. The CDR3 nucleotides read TGTGCCAGTAATTTCAGGGGGACTGAAGCTTTCTTT.

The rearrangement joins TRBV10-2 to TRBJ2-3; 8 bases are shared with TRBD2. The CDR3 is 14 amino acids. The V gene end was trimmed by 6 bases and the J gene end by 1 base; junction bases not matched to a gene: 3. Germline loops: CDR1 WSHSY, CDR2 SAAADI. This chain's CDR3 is CASSQRGRTDTQYF. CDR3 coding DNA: TGCGCCAGCAGCCAGCGGGGGCGCACAGATACGCAGTATTTT.

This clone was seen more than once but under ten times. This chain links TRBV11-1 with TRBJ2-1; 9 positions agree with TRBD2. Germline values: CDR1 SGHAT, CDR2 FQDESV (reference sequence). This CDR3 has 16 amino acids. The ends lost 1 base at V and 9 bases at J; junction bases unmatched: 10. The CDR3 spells CASSLGWRGGLSEQFF. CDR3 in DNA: TGTGCCAGCAGCTTAGGCTGGCGGGGGGGCCTTAGTGAGCAGTTCTTC.

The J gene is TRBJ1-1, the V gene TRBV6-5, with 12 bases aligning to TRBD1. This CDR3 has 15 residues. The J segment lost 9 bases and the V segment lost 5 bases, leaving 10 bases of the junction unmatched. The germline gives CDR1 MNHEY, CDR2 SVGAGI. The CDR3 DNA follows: TGTGCCAGCAGTCGCCGGGACAGGGGGCGCTTTAAAGCTTTCTTT. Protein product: CASSRRDRGRFKAFF.

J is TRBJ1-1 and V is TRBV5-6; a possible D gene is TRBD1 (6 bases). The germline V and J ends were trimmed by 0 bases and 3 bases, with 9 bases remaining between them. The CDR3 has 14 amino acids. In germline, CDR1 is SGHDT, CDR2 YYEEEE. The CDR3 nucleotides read TGTGCCAGCAGCTTGGTAGGGGGAGACACTGAAGCTTTCTTT. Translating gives CASSLVGGDTEAFF.

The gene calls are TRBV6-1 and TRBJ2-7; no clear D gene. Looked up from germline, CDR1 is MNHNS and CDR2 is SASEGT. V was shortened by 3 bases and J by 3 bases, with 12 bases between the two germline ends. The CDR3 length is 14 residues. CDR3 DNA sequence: TGTGCCAGCAGTGACTCAGACAAACTCTACGAGCAGTACTTC. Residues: CASSDSDKLYEQYF.

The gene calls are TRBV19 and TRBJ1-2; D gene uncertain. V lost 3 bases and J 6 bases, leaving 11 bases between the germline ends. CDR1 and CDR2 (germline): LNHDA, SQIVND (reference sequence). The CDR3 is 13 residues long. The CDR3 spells CASSIRRIDGYTF. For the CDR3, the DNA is TGTGCCAGTAGTATCCGCAGGATTGATGGCTACACCTTC.

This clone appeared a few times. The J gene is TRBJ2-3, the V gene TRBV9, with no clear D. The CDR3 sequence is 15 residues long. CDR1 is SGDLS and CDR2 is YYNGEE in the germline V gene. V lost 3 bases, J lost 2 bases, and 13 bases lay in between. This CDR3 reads CASSGHGVATDTQYF. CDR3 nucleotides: TGTGCCAGCAGCGGCCACGGAGTAGCCACAGATACGCAGTATTTT.

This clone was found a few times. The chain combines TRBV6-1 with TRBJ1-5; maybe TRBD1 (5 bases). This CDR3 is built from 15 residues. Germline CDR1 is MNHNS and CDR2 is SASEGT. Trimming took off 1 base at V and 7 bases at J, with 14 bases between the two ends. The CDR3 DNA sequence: TGTGCCAGCAGTGAAGAGTTCGGGGGGGGGCAGCCCCAGCATTTT. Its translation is CASSEEFGGGQPQHF.

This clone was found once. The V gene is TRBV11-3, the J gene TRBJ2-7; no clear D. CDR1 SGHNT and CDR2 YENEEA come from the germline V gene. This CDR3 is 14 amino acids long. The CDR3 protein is CASSPRLESFEQYV. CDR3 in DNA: TGTGCCAGCAGCCCTAGACTTGAGTCCTTCGAGCAGTACGTC.

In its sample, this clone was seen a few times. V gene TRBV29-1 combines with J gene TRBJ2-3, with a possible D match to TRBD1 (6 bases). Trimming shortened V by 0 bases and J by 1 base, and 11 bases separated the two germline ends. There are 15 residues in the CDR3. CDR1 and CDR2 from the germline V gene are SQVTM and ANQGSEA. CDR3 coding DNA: TGCAGCGTTGAAGAATGGGGGCCCGGCACAGATACGCAGTATTTT. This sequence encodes CSVEEWGPGTDTQYF.

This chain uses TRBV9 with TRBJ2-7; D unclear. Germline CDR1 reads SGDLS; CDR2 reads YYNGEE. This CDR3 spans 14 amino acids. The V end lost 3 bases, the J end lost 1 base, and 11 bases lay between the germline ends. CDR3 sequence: CASSATLWSYEQYF. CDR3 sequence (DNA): TGTGCCAGCAGCGCCACGCTATGGTCCTACGAGCAGTACTTC.

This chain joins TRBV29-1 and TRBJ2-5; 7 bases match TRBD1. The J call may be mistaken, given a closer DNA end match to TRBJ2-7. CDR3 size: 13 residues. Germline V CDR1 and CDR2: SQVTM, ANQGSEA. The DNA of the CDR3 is TGCAGCGTTGGATGGACAGGATCCTACGAGCAGTACTTC. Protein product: CSVGWTGSYEQYF.

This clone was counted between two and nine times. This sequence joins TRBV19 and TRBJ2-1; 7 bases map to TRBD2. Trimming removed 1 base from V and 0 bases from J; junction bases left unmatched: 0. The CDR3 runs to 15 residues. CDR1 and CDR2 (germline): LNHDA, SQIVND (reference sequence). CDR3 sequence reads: CASSIAGGSYNEQFF. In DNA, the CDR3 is TGTGCCAGTAGTATAGCGGGGGGCTCCTACAATGAGCAGTTCTTC.

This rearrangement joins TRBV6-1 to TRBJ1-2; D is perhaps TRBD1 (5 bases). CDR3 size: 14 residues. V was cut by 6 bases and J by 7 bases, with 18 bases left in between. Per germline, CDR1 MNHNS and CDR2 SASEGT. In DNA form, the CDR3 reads TGTGCCAGCAGGGGGGTCGCGGGGGTGGGTGGCTACACCTTC. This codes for CASRGVAGVGGYTF.

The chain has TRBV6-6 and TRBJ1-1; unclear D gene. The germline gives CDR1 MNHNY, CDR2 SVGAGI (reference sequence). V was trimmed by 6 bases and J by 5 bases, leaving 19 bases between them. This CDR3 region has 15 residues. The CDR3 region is CASSRGLPRATEAFF. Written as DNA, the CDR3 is TGTGCCAGCAGCCGAGGACTTCCCAGAGCGACTGAAGCTTTCTTT.